In this sample, the clone carrying this T cell receptor (beta chain) turned up many times. The antigen is undetermined. The study tagged each TCR cDNA molecule with a unique molecular identifier. TCRdb passed the 5' RACE reads through MiXCR, listing each CDR3 protein once. Seen here are about 42,000 distinct CDR3 sequences, roughly 7.1% observed once, and the top ten hold about two fifths. The data were obtained in a study of spatial heterogeneity in lung cancer. Overall study: More than eight raw reads, on average, carried each unique TCR and UMI combination.

Study results and caveats: TCRs found ubiquitously expanded in tumor appeared in blood more at resection than at follow-up.

Time point of the sample: sample taken at primary tumor resection. Whole RNA, isolated from tumor, nontumor lung or frozen PBMC, was sequenced without prior sorting. CDR1 is KGHSH, CDR2 LQKENI, per germline. This CDR3 region has 15 residues. Trimming removed 3 bases from V and 5 bases from J, with 16 bases in between. The V call is TRBV18, the J call TRBJ2-5, with D hard to call. The receptor's source is a female donor with early-stage non-small cell lung cancer. Specimen: PBMCs, collected at surgery. The CDR3 reads CASSPAATQPETQYF. CDR3 DNA sequence: TGTGCCAGCTCACCGGCAGCCACCCAACCGGAGACCCAGTACTTC.